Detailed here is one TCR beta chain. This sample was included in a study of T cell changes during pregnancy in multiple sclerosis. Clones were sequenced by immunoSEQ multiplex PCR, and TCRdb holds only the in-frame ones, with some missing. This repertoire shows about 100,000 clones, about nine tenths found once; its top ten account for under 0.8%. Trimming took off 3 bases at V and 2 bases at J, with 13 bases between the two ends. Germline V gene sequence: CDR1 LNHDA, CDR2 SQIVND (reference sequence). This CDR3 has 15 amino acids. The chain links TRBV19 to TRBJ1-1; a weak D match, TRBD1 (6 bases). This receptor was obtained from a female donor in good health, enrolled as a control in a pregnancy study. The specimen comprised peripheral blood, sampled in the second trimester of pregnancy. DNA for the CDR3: TGTGCCAGTAGTATTGAAGGCAGGGGTAACACTGAAGCTTTCTTT. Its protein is CASSIEGRGNTEAFF.